This TCR beta chain emerged from a study of T-cell reconstitution after alpha-beta-depleted transplantation in children. This CDR3 region has 19 residues. Unique molecular identifiers featured in how the TCRbeta library was prepared. One entry per CDR3 protein, called by TCRdb with MiXCR from the PCR reads. The top ten clones hold around 15% of a sample with fewer than 550,000 distinct CDR3 sequences, about 10% of them seen once. Study conclusions and caveats: Once a year had passed after transplant, T-cell counts and diversity came mostly from newly produced T cells. For some patients, TCRbeta diversity was high at day 60 because of recipient T cells and thymic progenitors that survived. Where alpha-beta T cells came from about two months after transplant was reportedly several hundred expanded graft clones.

As to this clonotype: Its antigen is unidentified.

The sequence was obtained from a female patient aged 2-9 years who had a stem cell transplant for aplastic anemia, so the T cells may come from the graft donor. V is TRBV21-1 and J is TRBJ1-5; the tabulated D call, TRBD1, remains unverified against the DNA. TRBV21-1 is a documented pseudogene. The starting material was PBMCs, mostly from graft donor cells, obtained 180 days after TCRalphabeta/CD19-depleted stem cell transplant. The CDR3: CASSRGPPYRGRLNQPQHF. In DNA form, the CDR3 reads TGTGCCAGCAGCAGGGGGCCCCCGTACAGGGGGAGGCTCAATCAGCCCCAGCATTTT.